These T cell receptor beta chains were read from a single sample in a study of blood T cells in healthy people across ages. TCRdb re-called the 5' RACE reads through MiXCR, storing one row per CDR3 protein. The sample has hundreds of thousands of distinct CDR3 sequences; roughly three fifths are singletons. Sequenced material: blood. These receptors came from a man aged 40-50 years in good health. The CDR3 runs from the conserved cysteine through the conserved F or W. The D gene is left open where the match is weak.

cdr3_aa: CATSQGTFRNEQYF; d_call: .; j_call: .; v_call: TRBV15
cdr3_aa: CASREQPFNGYTF; d_call: .; j_call: TRBJ1-2; v_call: TRBV6-5
cdr3_aa: CSVSLQGARSPYYEQFF; d_call: TRBD1; j_call: TRBJ2-1; v_call: TRBV29-1
cdr3_aa: CASSSIPQTKGADTQYF; d_call: .; j_call: TRBJ2-3; v_call: TRBV5-5
cdr3_aa: CASSLLFGQSYNEQYF; d_call: .; j_call: TRBJ2-7; v_call: TRBV7-2
cdr3_aa: CSLRQGADTQYF; d_call: TRBD1; j_call: TRBJ2-3; v_call: TRBV29-1
cdr3_aa: CASSQDGGGEQYF; d_call: .; j_call: TRBJ2-7; v_call: TRBV3-2
cdr3_aa: CASSSSGGQYF; d_call: .; j_call: TRBJ2-5; v_call: TRBV7-9
cdr3_aa: CASSSTSGRPHEQYF; d_call: TRBD2; j_call: TRBJ2-7; v_call: TRBV7-2
cdr3_aa: CASSRHSGISDTQYF; d_call: TRBD2; j_call: TRBJ2-3; v_call: TRBV7-9
cdr3_aa: CASISGVSYEQYF; d_call: TRBD2; j_call: TRBJ2-7; v_call: TRBV25-1
cdr3_aa: CASSFRGWNTEAFF; d_call: .; j_call: TRBJ1-1; v_call: TRBV27
cdr3_aa: CSVEVTGEEQYF; d_call: TRBD1; j_call: TRBJ2-7; v_call: TRBV29-1
cdr3_aa: CASSQAQGRGSDEQFF; d_call: .; j_call: TRBJ2-1; v_call: TRBV4-3
cdr3_aa: CASSLTSNRGYF; d_call: .; j_call: TRBJ2-5; v_call: TRBV6-2/TRBV6-3
cdr3_aa: CASSLDSNSNQPQHF; d_call: .; j_call: TRBJ1-5; v_call: TRBV11-3
cdr3_aa: CASSPETNSYNEQFF; d_call: .; j_call: TRBJ2-1; v_call: TRBV5-1
cdr3_aa: CASSPAEGYEQYF; d_call: .; j_call: TRBJ2-7; v_call: TRBV18
cdr3_aa: CASSLRGAAYEQYF; d_call: .; j_call: TRBJ2-7; v_call: TRBV5-4
cdr3_aa: CASSGAARGSYEQYF; d_call: .; j_call: TRBJ2-7; v_call: TRBV27
cdr3_aa: CASSEAGRDRSGYTF; d_call: TRBD1; j_call: TRBJ1-2; v_call: TRBV6-1
cdr3_aa: CASSVVKGIGTEAFF; d_call: .; j_call: TRBJ1-1; v_call: TRBV9
cdr3_aa: CASSLPQAYEQYF; d_call: .; j_call: TRBJ2-7; v_call: TRBV18
cdr3_aa: CSARADGSNEKLFF; d_call: .; j_call: TRBJ1-4; v_call: TRBV20-1
cdr3_aa: CASSMMGAGEQYF; d_call: .; j_call: TRBJ2-5; v_call: TRBV19
cdr3_aa: CASSTRGQGAEQYF; d_call: TRBD1; j_call: TRBJ2-7; v_call: TRBV2
cdr3_aa: CASSPGAGSSYEQYF; d_call: TRBD2; j_call: TRBJ2-7; v_call: TRBV5-1
cdr3_aa: CASRSGQGADTQYF; d_call: TRBD1; j_call: TRBJ2-3; v_call: TRBV6-6
cdr3_aa: CASSLTPYNEQFF; d_call: .; j_call: TRBJ2-1; v_call: TRBV5-1
cdr3_aa: CASGSESYEQYF; d_call: .; j_call: TRBJ2-7; v_call: TRBV5-5
cdr3_aa: CASSRLLGDGEAFF; d_call: .; j_call: TRBJ1-1; v_call: TRBV3-1
cdr3_aa: CASSFGIAGGYQETQYF; d_call: TRBD2; j_call: TRBJ2-5; v_call: TRBV5-1
cdr3_aa: CASSQSYGYTF; d_call: .; j_call: TRBJ1-2; v_call: TRBV3-1
cdr3_aa: CSAASGQGAGDTQYF; d_call: TRBD1; j_call: TRBJ2-3; v_call: TRBV20-1
cdr3_aa: CASSPFRNIQYF; d_call: .; j_call: TRBJ2-4; v_call: TRBV28
cdr3_aa: CASTRRHNEQFF; d_call: .; j_call: TRBJ2-1; v_call: TRBV12-3/TRBV12-4
cdr3_aa: CASSVDWREGIQYF; d_call: TRBD2; j_call: TRBJ2-4; v_call: TRBV9
cdr3_aa: CSAKSSRGRLNTQYF; d_call: TRBD1; j_call: TRBJ2-3; v_call: TRBV20-1
cdr3_aa: CASSLQQGSQETQYF; d_call: TRBD1; j_call: TRBJ2-5; v_call: TRBV7-6
cdr3_aa: CASSQPHGPSTDTQYF; d_call: .; j_call: TRBJ2-3; v_call: TRBV7-2
cdr3_aa: CASSPPDSYEQYF; d_call: .; j_call: TRBJ2-7; v_call: TRBV18
cdr3_aa: CASSYTTLTSYEQYF; d_call: .; j_call: TRBJ2-7; v_call: TRBV11-3
cdr3_aa: CASSERRAGNTIYF; d_call: .; j_call: TRBJ1-3; v_call: TRBV7-2
cdr3_aa: CASSQDQAGTNTEAFF; d_call: .; j_call: TRBJ1-1; v_call: TRBV4-2
cdr3_aa: CASSQPLAANEQFF; d_call: TRBD2; j_call: TRBJ2-1; v_call: TRBV3-1
cdr3_aa: CSATPTSLDRFSTDTQYF; d_call: TRBD2; j_call: TRBJ2-3; v_call: TRBV20-1
cdr3_aa: CASSHYRVSYNEQFF; d_call: .; j_call: TRBJ2-1; v_call: TRBV4-3
cdr3_aa: CASSPTGSHEQYF; d_call: TRBD1; j_call: TRBJ2-7; v_call: TRBV5-6
cdr3_aa: CSVLPGQNTDTQYF; d_call: TRBD1; j_call: TRBJ2-3; v_call: TRBV29-1
cdr3_aa: CASSFRSVSGSSYNSPLHF; d_call: .; j_call: TRBJ1-6; v_call: TRBV5-6
cdr3_aa: CASSLAGAFDEQFF; d_call: .; j_call: TRBJ2-1; v_call: TRBV7-2
cdr3_aa: CASSLDWYNEQFF; d_call: .; j_call: TRBJ2-1; v_call: TRBV27
cdr3_aa: CASTPIRGQGAFEQYF; d_call: TRBD1; j_call: TRBJ2-7; v_call: TRBV28
cdr3_aa: CAISGDRSYGYTF; d_call: TRBD1; j_call: TRBJ1-2; v_call: TRBV10-3
cdr3_aa: CASRGGGLETQYF; d_call: .; j_call: .; v_call: TRBV28
cdr3_aa: CASSLASGGSYNEQFF; d_call: TRBD2; j_call: TRBJ2-1; v_call: TRBV27
cdr3_aa: CASSLALSLREPEGTQYF; d_call: .; j_call: TRBJ2-3; v_call: TRBV7-8